What follows is one T cell receptor beta chain and its context. Its antigen is unidentified. Trimming removed 2 bases from V and 6 bases from J; junction bases left unmatched: 12. The CDR3 consists of 15 residues. Per the germline V gene, CDR1 is GTSNPN and CDR2 is SVGIG (reference sequence). The data originate from a study of cytomegalovirus exposure and HLA in healthy donors. Study-level results: Productive status was seen about 90% or about 30% of the time for most TCR beta V segments in an earlier analysis. Apparent HLA restriction characterized most CMV-associated TCR beta chains in a later analysis.

Vbeta (60) and Jbeta (13) primers were used in the PCR. Clones were read by immunoSEQ multiplex PCR, and TCRdb kept only the in-frame ones, dropping some. The data hold tens of thousands of clones, with 76% observed a single time. V and J are TRBV30 and TRBJ1-2, with 7 nucleotides matching TRBD1. The sequence derives from a male donor in good health and CMV-seronegative. The sequencing input was PBMCs. The CDR3, as DNA: TGTGCCTGGAGTCGTGGCCTAGACAGGGCTAATGGCTACACCTTC. Amino acid sequence: CAWSRGLDRANGYTF.